The 10 T cell receptor beta chains reported below all come from one sample, sequenced in a study of shared T cell receptors in the human thymus (dated by TCRdb to about 2021). Library method: the immunoSEQ multiplex PCR assay. The table comes from immuneACCESS by way of TCRdb, which keeps in-frame sequences with V and J called. Part of the clones is missing from these tables; in studies checked, under half for an unresolved V gene and the rest for unknown reasons. Present in this sample are over 350,000 clones, about 95% of which were seen just once. The top ten clones comprise approximately 0.02% of the sample. The specimen was thymocytes. These receptors came from a human donor.

This clone has only one observation. The gene calls are TRBV6-6 and TRBJ2-3, with 9 bases identical to TRBD2. Germline trimming cut 4 bases from V and 0 bases from J; bases unmatched to any gene: 5. Germline lookup yields CDR1 MNHNY and CDR2 SVGAGI (reference sequence). The length of the CDR3 is 16 residues. As DNA, the CDR3 is TGTGCCAGCAGTTGGGCCGGGACTAGCAGCACAGATACGCAGTATTTT. Its translation is CASSWAGTSSTDTQYF.

The chain has TRBV28 and TRBJ2-1; 7 bases are a match to TRBD2. Trimming removed 11 bases from V and 4 bases from J; junction bases left unmatched: 11. The CDR3 consists of 14 residues. Germline lookup yields CDR1 MDHEN and CDR2 SYDVKM. CDR3 region: CAVLGRRTYNEQFF. For the CDR3, the DNA is TGTGCCGTACTCGGGAGGAGGACTTACAATGAGCAGTTCTTC.

The genes are TRBV28 and TRBJ2-7; 8 bases fit TRBD1. Trimming took 5 bases from V and 2 from J; bases not matched to a gene: 5. CDR3 length: 14 residues. Germline CDR1 and CDR2: MDHEN and SYDVKM. The CDR3 DNA sequence: TGTGCCAGCAGTGGCCGGGACAGGCCCTACGAGCAGTACTTC. Translation: CASSGRDRPYEQYF.

The CDR3 protein is CASSLAAYYNEQFF. The CDR3 nucleotides are TGCGCCAGCAGCTTGGCCGCATATTACAATGAGCAGTTCTTC. The chain is built from TRBV5-1 and TRBJ2-1, with D hard to call. Trimming removed 0 bases from V and 4 bases from J, with 8 bases in between. The CDR3 consists of 14 residues. Germline-derived CDR1 and CDR2 are SGHRS and YFSETQ.

This chain connects TRBV11-2 to TRBJ2-1, with TRBD2 identical over 7 bases. V shed 3 bases and J 4 bases; nucleotides not matched to a gene: 15. Germline assignment: CDR1 SGHAT and CDR2 FQNNGV. The CDR3 consists of 18 residues. CDR3 sequence: CASSFPHGTTLLYNEQFF. The CDR3 DNA reads TGTGCCAGCAGCTTCCCCCATGGGACTACCCTTTTGTACAATGAGCAGTTCTTC.

The chain links TRBV27 to TRBJ2-1; TRBD1 agrees at 12 bases. With V trimmed by 6 bases and J by 7 bases, 10 bases remained unmatched. CDR1 is MNHEY and CDR2 is SMNVEV in the germline V gene (reference sequence). This CDR3 is 16 amino acids long. The CDR3 protein is CASSFLGTGGMNEQFF. CDR3 bases: TGTGCCAGCAGCTTTCTCGGGACAGGGGGCATGAATGAGCAGTTCTTC.

The V and J genes are TRBV13 and TRBJ1-3, with unresolved D. Trimming took 5 bases from V and 0 from J, leaving 11 bases between them. The CDR3 consists of 15 residues. Germline V lookup: CDR1 PRHDT, CDR2 FYEKMQ (reference sequence). CDR3 sequence: CASSPVGVSGNTIYF. The DNA of the CDR3 is TGTGCCAGCAGCCCAGTCGGGGTCTCTGGAAACACCATATATTTT.

The chain joins TRBV27 to TRBJ1-1; D possibly corresponds to TRBD1 (5 bases). Germline V gene data show CDR1 as MNHEY and CDR2 as SMNVEV (reference sequence). V dropped 2 bases and J dropped 3 bases, with 16 bases sitting between them. This CDR3 contains 16 residues. CDR3 amino acids: CASSLEGQGDHTEAFF. For the CDR3, the DNA is TGTGCCAGCAGTTTAGAAGGACAAGGGGATCACACTGAAGCTTTCTTT.

CDR3: CASSHDRGPRNYGYTF. Here the CDR3 DNA reads TGTGCCAGCAGTCATGACAGGGGGCCTCGTAACTATGGCTACACCTTC. The rearrangement uses TRBV28 and TRBJ1-2, with TRBD1 identical over 10 bases. The CDR3 is made up of 16 amino acids. Germline loops: CDR1 MDHEN, CDR2 SYDVKM. Trimming at V came to 5 bases and at J to 1 base, leaving 7 bases not matched to a gene.

This chain links TRBV5-5 with TRBJ1-2, with unresolved D. This CDR3 has 15 residues. Germline V gene lookup returns CDR1 SGHKS and CDR2 YYEKEE (reference sequence). The V and J ends lost 0 bases and 0 bases respectively, with 9 bases between them. CDR3 loop: CASSLGHRTNYGYTF. In nucleotides, the CDR3 is TGTGCCAGCAGCTTGGGACACAGAACTAACTATGGCTACACCTTC.